Described below is a single TCR beta chain sequence and its context. Antigen specificity is unknown. The record originates from a study of T-cell reconstitution after alpha-beta-depleted transplantation in children. The ends lost 5 bases at V and 5 bases at J; junction bases unmatched: 4. Germline values: CDR1 SGHTA, CDR2 FQGTGA. This CDR3 contains 14 residues. Study-level findings and limits: Several hundred expanded graft clones reportedly gave rise to the alpha-beta T cells present about two months after transplant. One year post-transplant, T-cell counts and diversity were largely derived from T cells produced anew. Surviving recipient T cells and thymic progenitors underlay high day-60 TCRbeta diversity in some patients.

This sample's TCRbeta library carried unique molecular identifier barcodes. Using its own MiXCR run on the PCR reads, TCRdb lists one record per CDR3 protein. This sample has approximately 350,000 distinct CDR3 sequences, with roughly 17% found just once. The sequenced sample was PBMCs, mostly from graft donor cells, obtained 360 days after TCRalphabeta/CD19-depleted stem cell transplant. The clonotype originates from a male patient aged 2 to 9 who had a stem cell transplant for acute lymphoblastic leukemia, so the T cells may come from the graft donor. This chain joins TRBV7-3 and TRBJ2-3, with 10 bases that match TRBD2. CDR3 coding DNA: TGTGCCAGCAGCCTAGCGGGAGTGGTAGATACGCAGTATTTT. Translated: CASSLAGVVDTQYF.